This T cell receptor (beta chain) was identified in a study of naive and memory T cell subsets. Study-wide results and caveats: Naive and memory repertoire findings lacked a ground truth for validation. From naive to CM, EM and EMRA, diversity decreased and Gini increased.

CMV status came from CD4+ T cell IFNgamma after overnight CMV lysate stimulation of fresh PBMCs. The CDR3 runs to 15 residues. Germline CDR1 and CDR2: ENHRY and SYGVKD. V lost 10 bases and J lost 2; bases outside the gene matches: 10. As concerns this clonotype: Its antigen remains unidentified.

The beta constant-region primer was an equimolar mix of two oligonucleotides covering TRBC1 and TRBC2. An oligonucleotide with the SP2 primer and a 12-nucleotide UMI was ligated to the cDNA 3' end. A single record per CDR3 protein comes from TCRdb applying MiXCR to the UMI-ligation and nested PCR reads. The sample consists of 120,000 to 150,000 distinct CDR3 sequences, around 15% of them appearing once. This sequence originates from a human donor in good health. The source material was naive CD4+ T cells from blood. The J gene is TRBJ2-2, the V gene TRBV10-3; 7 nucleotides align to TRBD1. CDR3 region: CATAGRQGNTGELFF. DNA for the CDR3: TGTGCCACCGCGGGCCGACAGGGAAACACCGGGGAGCTGTTTTTT.